This T cell receptor beta chain emerged from a study of post-analysis software for immune sequencing data. The study, taken as a whole, reports: Elevated frequency relative to controls characterized four to six TRBV segments in patients, TRBV5-6, TRBV5-1 and TRBV20-1 among them. In multiple sclerosis, normalized Chao1 diversity was significantly below that of controls.

This CDR3 has 12 residues. Trimming left V 8 bases short and J 7 bases short, with 14 bases between. Per the germline V gene, CDR1 is SNHLY and CDR2 is FYNNEI. With respect to this clonotype: Its antigen is as yet unknown.

Included in the TCR beta cDNA libraries were unique molecular identifiers. T cells numbering about 0.9 to 10 million yielded cDNA molecules that totaled roughly 500,000. TCRdb independently ran MiXCR on the PCR reads; one entry per CDR3 protein. The table includes over 700,000 distinct CDR3 sequences, approximately 30% detected once. The genes are TRBV2 and TRBJ1-2; TRBD1 might be the D (6 bases). The specimen was blood. The sequence came from a girl aged 5 to 17 with multiple sclerosis. In DNA, the CDR3 is TGTGCCAGCCTCTGGGGGGCGCTTGGCTACACCTTC. As protein: CASLWGALGYTF.